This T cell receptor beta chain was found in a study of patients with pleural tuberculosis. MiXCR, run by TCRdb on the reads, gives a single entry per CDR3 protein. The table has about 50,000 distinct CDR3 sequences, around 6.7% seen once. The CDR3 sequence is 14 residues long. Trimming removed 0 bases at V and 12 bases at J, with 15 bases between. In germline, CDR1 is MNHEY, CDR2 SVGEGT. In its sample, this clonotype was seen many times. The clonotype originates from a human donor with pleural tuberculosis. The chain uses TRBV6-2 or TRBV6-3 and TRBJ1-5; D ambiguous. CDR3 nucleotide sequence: TGTGCCAGCAGTTACTCGGATGGCCAGGACGACCAGCATTTT. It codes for CASSYSDGQDDQHF.